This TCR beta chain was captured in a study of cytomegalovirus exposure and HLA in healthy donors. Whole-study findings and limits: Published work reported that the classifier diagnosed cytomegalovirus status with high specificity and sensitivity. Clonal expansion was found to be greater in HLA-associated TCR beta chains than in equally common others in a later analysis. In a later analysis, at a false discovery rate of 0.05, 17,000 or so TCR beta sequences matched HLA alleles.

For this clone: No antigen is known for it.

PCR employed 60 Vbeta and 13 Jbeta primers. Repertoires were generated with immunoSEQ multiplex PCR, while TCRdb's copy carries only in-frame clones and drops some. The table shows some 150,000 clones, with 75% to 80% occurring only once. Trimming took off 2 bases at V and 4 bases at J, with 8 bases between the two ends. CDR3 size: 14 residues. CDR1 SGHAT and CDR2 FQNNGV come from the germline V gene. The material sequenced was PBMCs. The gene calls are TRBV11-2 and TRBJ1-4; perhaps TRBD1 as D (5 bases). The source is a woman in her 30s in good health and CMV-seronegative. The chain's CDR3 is CASSLSGNNEKLFF. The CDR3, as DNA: TGTGCCAGCAGCTTATCAGGGAATAATGAAAAACTGTTTTTT.